This T cell receptor (beta chain) was captured in a study of OX40 agonist ivuxolimab in advanced cancers. Study information: Patients received intravenous ivuxolimab every 2 weeks at 0.01 to 10 mg/kg.

From germline, CDR1 is SGDLS and CDR2 YYNGEE. V dropped 0 bases and J dropped 1; count of bases not matched to a gene: 2. There are 15 residues in the CDR3. Overall study findings and caveats: The CD4+ and CD8+ T cells in the blood had expanded clonally by week 6 at 0.1 to 3.0 mg/kg.

Repertoires were generated with immunoSEQ multiplex PCR, while TCRdb's copy carries only in-frame clones and drops some. The sample includes about 67,000 clones, more than 70% of them seen just once. The investigators sampled blood at baseline, at cycle 4 day 1, and at cycle 7 day 1. With regard to this clone: The antigen remains unidentified.

The sequence was obtained from an adult with an advanced solid tumor such as melanoma, head and neck, liver or kidney cancer. This rearrangement joins TRBV9 to TRBJ2-3, with 7 positions matching TRBD2. The sample in question was CD4+ or CD8+ T cells sorted from blood, obtained in a trial of the OX40 agonist ivuxolimab. CDR3 coding DNA: TGTGCCAGCAGCGTAGCCAGCGGGGGCACAGATACGCAGTATTTT. Protein product: CASSVASGGTDTQYF. The whole variable domain, filled in from reference TRBV9 and TRBJ2-3, reads DSGVTQTPKHLITATGQRVTLRCSPRSGDLSVYWYQQSLDQGLQFLIQYYNGEERAKGNILERFSAQQFPDLHSELNLSSLELGDSALYFCASSVASGGTDTQYFGPGTRLTVL.